This T cell receptor beta chain derives from a study of siplizumab effects on memory and regulatory T cells. Profiled with immunoSEQ multiplex PCR; TCRdb holds only in-frame clones, not every one. The table has 100,000 or so clones, about 94% seen once; the top ten hold roughly 1.3%. A single count supports this clone. This clonotype was sampled from a human donor in good health. The specimen sequenced was non-Treg CD4+ T cells sorted from blood.

In DNA form, the CDR3 reads TGTGCCTGGAGTGTACGACGGGTTGGCTTCCACGAGCAGTACTTC. It translates to CAWSVRRVGFHEQYF. The chain couples TRBV30 to TRBJ2-7; D gene uncertain. The CDR3 runs 15 residues. Trimming pared 0 bases from V and 5 bases from J, leaving 17 bases between. Per the germline V gene, CDR1 is GTSNPN and CDR2 is SVGIG (reference sequence).